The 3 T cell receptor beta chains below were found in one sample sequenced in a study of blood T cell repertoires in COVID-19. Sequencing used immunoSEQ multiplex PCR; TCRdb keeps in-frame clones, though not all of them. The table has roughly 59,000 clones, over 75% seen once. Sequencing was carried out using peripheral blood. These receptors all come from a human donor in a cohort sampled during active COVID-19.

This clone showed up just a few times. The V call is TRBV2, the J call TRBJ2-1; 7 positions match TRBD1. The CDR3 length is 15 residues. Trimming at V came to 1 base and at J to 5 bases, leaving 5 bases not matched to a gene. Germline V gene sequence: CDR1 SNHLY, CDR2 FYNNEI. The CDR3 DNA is TGTGCCAGCAGTGAAGAAGGGACAGCCCACAATGAGCAGTTCTTC. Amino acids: CASSEEGTAHNEQFF.

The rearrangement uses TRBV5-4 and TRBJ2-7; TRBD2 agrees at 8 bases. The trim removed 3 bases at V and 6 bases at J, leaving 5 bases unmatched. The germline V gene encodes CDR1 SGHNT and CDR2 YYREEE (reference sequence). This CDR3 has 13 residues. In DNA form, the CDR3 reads TGTGCCAGCAGCTCCGGACTAGCTCGCGAGCAGTACTTC. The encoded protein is CASSSGLAREQYF.

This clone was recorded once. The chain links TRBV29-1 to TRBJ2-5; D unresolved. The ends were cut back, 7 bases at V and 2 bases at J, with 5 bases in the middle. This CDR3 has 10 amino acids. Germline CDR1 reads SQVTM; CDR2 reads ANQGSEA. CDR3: CSGQQETQYF. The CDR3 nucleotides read TGCAGCGGGCAACAAGAGACCCAGTACTTC.